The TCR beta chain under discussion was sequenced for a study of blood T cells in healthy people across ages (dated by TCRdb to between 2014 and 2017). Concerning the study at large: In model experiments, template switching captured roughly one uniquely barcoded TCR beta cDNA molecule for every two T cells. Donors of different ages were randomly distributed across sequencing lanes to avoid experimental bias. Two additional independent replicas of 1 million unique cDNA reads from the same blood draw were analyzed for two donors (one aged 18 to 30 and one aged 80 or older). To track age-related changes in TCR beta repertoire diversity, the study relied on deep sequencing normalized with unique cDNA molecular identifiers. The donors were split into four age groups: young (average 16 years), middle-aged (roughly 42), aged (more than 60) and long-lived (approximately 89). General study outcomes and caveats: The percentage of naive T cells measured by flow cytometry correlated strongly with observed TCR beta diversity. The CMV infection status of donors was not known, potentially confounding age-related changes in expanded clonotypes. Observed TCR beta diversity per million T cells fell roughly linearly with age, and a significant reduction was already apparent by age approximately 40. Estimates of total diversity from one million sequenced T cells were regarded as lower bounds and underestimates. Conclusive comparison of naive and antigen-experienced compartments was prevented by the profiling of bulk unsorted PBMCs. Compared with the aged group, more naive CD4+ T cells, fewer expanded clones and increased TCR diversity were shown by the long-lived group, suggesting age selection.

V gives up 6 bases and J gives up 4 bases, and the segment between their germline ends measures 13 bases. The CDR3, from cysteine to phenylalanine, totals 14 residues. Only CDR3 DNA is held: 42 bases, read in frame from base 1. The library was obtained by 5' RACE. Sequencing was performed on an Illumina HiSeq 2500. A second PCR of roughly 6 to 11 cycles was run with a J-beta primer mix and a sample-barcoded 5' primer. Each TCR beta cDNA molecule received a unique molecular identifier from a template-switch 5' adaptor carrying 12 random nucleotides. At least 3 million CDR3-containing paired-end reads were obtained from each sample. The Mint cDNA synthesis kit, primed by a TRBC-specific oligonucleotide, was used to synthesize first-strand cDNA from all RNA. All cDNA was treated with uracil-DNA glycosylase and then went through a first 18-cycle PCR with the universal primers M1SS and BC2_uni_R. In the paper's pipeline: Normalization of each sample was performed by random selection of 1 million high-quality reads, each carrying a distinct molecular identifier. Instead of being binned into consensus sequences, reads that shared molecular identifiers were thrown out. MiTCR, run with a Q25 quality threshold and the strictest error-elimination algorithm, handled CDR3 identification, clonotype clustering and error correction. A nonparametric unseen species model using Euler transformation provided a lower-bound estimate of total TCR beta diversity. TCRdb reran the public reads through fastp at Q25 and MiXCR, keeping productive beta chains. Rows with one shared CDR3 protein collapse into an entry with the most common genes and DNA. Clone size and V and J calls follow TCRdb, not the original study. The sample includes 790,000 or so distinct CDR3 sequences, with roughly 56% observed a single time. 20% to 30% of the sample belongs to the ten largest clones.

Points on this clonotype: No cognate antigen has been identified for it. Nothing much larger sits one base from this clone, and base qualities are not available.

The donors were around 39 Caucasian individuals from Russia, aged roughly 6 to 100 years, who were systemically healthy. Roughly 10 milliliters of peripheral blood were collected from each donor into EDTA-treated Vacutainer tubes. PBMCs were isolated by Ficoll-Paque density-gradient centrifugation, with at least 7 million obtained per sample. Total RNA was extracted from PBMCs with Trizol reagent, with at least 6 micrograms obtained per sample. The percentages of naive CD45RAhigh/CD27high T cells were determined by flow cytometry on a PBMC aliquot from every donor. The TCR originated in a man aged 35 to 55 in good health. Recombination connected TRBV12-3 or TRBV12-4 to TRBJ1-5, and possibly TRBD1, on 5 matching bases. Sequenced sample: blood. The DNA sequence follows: TGTGCCAGCAGCTTCGATAGGGGTAATCAGCCCCAGCATTTT. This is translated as CASSFDRGNQPQHF.